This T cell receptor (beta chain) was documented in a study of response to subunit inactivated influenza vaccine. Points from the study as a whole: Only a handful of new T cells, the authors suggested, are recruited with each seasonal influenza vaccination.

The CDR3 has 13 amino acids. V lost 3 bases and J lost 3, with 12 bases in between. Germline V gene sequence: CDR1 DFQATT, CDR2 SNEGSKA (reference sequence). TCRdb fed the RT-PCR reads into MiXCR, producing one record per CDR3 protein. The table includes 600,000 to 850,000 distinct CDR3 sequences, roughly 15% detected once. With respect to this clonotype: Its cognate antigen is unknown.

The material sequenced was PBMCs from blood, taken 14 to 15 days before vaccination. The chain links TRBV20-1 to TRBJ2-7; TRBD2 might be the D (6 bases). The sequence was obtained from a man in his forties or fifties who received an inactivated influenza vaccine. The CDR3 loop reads CSARNGRSYEQYF. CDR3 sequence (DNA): TGCAGTGCTAGGAACGGGAGAAGCTACGAGCAGTACTTC.